The T cell receptor (beta chain) under discussion was sequenced for a study of beta chain features in type 1 diabetes (dated by TCRdb to the late 2010s). With respect to the entire study: No differences in mean age, gender distribution, total cell number or subset yield were found between patients and healthy donors. A total of roughly 99,000,000 sorted cells were examined across all samples, and the number of cells per subset was strongly correlated with RNA yield. In the study, recently diagnosed type 1 diabetes patients and matched healthy donors were compared on the TCRB repertoires of their sorted circulating CD4+ T cell subsets. Regulatory and stem cell-like memory subsets were isolated from only 8 patients and about 8 healthy donors, whereas naive and central memory subsets came from all 30 or so donors. The research as a whole found: The naive, central memory and regulatory TCRB repertoires appeared to resemble one another more closely among patients than among healthy donors. Because the HLA sub-analyses included only small numbers of individuals, any influence of HLA type on TCRB rearrangement was left unresolved. Because cDNA rather than genomic DNA was sequenced, highly expressing activated cells could have been over-represented, although no difference in activation and CD3 levels was found between groups. Shorter templates might have been favored by PCR, but patient and control samples were amplified and corrected together, so both groups would have been affected equally by any skew. Patients with type 1 diabetes made fewer insertions and deleted more nucleotides at VDJ recombination sites, implying thymic rearrangement abnormalities. In all four CD4+ subsets, TCRB CDR3 length was moderately but significantly shorter in type 1 diabetes patients.

The entire isolated RNA was reverse transcribed using the High Capacity cDNA Reverse Transcription Kit, and thus expressed TCRB transcripts were sequenced. For stem cell-like memory T cell samples, survey-depth immunoSEQ sequencing was used, averaging about 940,000 total reads per sample. Sorted cells were lysed in RLT buffer, and RNA was extracted using DNase-treated RNeasy Micro or Mini kits according to cell number. To prevent cross-contamination, every cell subset was processed on its own, while patient and healthy donor samples were processed together. The immunoSEQ multiplex PCR was used to amplify TCRB sequences from cDNA, yielding 87-bp fragments that span the CDR3 region. The amplicons were sequenced using the Illumina HiSeq platform. Regarding the original processing steps: Synthetic template baselines were used to correct PCR bias computationally, reads within Hamming distance 2 were collapsed, and singletons that could not be merged were discarded. Reads were aligned against IMGT to assign V, D and J genes, CDR3 length and insertions or deletions at six rearrangement sites. Within each subset, clonotype counts were normalized to sorted cell number, after which true diversity and Gini coefficients were computed with the tcR R package. Repertoire sharing was quantified using the overlap coefficient calculated on TCRB nucleotide sequences. TCRdb took over this immuneACCESS table, retaining in-frame rearrangements with V and J assigned. Such tables are incomplete; in checked studies, under half of the missing clones stem from an unresolved V gene, and the remainder is unexplained. Clonal size and the V and J genes are those of that table, whereas D and trimming came from the DNA. This sample gives tens of thousands of clones in total; 30% to 35% of them show up just once. The top ten clonotypes cover 0.35% to 0.45% of the sample.

Relative to germline, V is missing 5 bases and J is missing 3 bases, with 4 bases of the junction outside any gene match. The germline V gene yields SNHLY for CDR1 and FYNNEI for CDR2. There are 14 amino acids in the CDR3, from cysteine to phenylalanine inclusive. CDR3 DNA only is kept here, 42 bases in frame from base 1. Regarding this clone: This clone's antigen is unknown. Per-base quality was not reported, and no clone a single base away is much larger than it.

Each donor gave one peripheral blood draw, approximately 110 mL on average, collected into heparinised tubes. A BD FACSAria II and a panel including CD45RO, CCR7, CD25, CD127, CD95 and CD27 were used to sort naive, central memory, regulatory and stem cell-like memory CD4+ T cells. Purity was above 98% for every sorted population. Right away, PBMCs were isolated by Lymphoprep density gradient centrifugation and were stained directly, with no culture step. So that batch effects would be minimized, each experiment stained and sorted samples in pairs, pairing one healthy donor with one patient. The sequenced material came from stem cell memory CD4+ T cells from blood. This sample's cell subset or site label indicates: stem cell-like memory CD4+ T cells. Recombination connected TRBV2 to TRBJ2-5; 9 bases in the junction line up with TRBD2. This TCR was recovered from a woman aged 18-35 years in good health. This receptor has the CDR3 CASSRGGAEETQYF. The DNA sequence is as follows: TGTGCCAGCAGTCGCGGGGGGGCCGAAGAGACCCAGTACTTC.